This T cell receptor (beta chain) was obtained from a study of blood T cell repertoires in COVID-19. The germline V and J ends were trimmed by 4 bases and 1 base, with 7 bases remaining between them. CDR3 length equals 12 residues. Germline CDR1 and CDR2: SQVTM and ANQGSEA. Authors' data handling: Estimation of nucleated cell counts was performed using reference gene primer amplification. Clones were sequenced by immunoSEQ multiplex PCR, and TCRdb holds only the in-frame ones, with some missing. V and J calls plus clone size are reproduced from that table; the DNA served to infer D and trimming. The profile shows about 34,000 clones, 85% of them singletons. This clone showed up just a few times.

Sequencing was carried out using peripheral blood. The origin of this receptor is a human donor with acute or convalescent COVID-19. The donor label of this sample is uncertain. The rearrangement uses TRBV29-1 and TRBJ1-1; D not certain. The CDR3: CSVARQNTEAFF. CDR3 DNA sequence: TGCAGCGTTGCGCGGCAGAACACTGAAGCTTTCTTT.